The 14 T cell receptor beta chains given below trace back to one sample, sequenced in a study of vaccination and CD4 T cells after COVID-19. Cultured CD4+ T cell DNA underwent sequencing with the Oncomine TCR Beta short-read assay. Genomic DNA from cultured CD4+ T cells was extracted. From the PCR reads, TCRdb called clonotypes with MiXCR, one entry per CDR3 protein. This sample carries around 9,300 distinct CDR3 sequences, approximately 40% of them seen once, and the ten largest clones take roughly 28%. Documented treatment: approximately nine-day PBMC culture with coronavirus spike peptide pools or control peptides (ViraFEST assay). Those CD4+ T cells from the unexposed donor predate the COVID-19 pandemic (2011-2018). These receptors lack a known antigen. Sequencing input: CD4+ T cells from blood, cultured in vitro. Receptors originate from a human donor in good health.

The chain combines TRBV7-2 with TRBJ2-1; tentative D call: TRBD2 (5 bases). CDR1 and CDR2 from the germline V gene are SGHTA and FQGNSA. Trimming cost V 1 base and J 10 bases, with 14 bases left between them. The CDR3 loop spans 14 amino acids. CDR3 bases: TGTGCCAGCAGCTTAGTAGTTGGGAGAATGGAGCAGTTCTTC. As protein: CASSLVVGRMEQFF.

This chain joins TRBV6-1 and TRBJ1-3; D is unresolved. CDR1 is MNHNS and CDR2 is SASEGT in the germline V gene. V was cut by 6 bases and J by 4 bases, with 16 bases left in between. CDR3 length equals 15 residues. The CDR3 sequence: CASRAMKDLGNTIYF. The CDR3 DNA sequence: TGTGCCAGCAGAGCTATGAAGGACCTCGGAAACACCATATATTTT.

The CDR3 coding sequence is TGTGCCAGTACCCCGACAGGGCCAAGAGATTCACCCCTCCACTTT. It yields the protein CASTPTGPRDSPLHF. The genes are TRBV19 and TRBJ1-6; 7 bases are shared with TRBD1. Germline V gene data show CDR1 as LNHDA and CDR2 as SQIVND (reference sequence). The CDR3 is made up of 15 amino acids. The V and J ends lost 7 bases and 8 bases, in that order; junction bases with no gene match: 11.

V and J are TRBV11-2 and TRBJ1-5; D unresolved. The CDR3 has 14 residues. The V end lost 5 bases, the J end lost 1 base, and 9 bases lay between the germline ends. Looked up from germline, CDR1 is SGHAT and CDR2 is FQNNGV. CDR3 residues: CASSVPGSNQPQHF. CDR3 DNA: TGTGCCAGCAGCGTCCCGGGCAGCAATCAGCCCCAGCATTTT.

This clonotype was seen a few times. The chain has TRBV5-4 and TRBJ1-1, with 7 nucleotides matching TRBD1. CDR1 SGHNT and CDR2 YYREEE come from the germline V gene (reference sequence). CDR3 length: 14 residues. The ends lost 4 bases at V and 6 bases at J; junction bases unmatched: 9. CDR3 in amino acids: CASSHDRVRAEAFF. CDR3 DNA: TGTGCCAGCAGCCATGACAGGGTTCGCGCTGAAGCTTTCTTT.

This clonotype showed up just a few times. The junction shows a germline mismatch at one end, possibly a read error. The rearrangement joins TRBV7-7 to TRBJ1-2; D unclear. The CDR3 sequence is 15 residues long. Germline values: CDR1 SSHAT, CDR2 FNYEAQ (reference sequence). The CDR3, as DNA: TGTGCTAGCAGCGATCGAAACGACGTCAACTATGGCTACACCTTC. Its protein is CASSDRNDVNYGYTF.

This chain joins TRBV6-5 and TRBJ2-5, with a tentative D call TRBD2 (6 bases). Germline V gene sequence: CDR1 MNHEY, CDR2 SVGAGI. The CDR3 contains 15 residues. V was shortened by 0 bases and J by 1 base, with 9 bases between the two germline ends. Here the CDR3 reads CASSYSAGSQETQYF. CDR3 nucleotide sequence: TGTGCCAGCAGTTACTCGGCGGGGAGCCAAGAGACCCAGTACTTC.

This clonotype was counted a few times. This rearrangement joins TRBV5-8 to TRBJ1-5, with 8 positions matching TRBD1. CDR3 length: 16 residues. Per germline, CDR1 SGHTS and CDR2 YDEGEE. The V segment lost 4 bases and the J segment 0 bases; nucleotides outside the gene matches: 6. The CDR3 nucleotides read TGTGCCAGCAGCGGGGGACAGGTTTATAGCAATCAGCCCCAGCATTTT. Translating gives CASSGGQVYSNQPQHF. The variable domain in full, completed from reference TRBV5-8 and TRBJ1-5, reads EAGVTQSPTHLIKTRGQQATLRCSPISGHTSVYWYQQALGLGLQFLLWYDEGEERNRGNFPPRFSGRQFPNYSSELNVNALELEDSALYLCASSGGQVYSNQPQHFGDGTRLSIL.

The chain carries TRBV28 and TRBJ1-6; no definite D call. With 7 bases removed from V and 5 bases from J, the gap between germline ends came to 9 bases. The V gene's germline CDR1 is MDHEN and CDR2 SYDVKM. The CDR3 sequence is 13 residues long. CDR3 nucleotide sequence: TGTGCCAGCAAAAGCCAGCATAATTCACCCCTCCACTTT. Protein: CASKSQHNSPLHF.

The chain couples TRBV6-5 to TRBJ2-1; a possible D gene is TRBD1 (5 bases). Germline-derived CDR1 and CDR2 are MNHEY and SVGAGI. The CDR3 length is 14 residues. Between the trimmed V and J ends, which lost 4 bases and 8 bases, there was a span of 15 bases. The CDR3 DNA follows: TGTGCCAGCAGTTCCAGACAAGCAGGGCATGAGCAGTTCTTC. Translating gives CASSSRQAGHEQFF.

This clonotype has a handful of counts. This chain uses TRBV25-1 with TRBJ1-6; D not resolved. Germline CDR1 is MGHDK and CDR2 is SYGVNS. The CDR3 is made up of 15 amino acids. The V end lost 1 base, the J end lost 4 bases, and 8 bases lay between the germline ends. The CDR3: CASSESARYNSPLHF. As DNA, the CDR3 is TGTGCCAGCAGTGAATCCGCACGATATAATTCACCCCTCCACTTT.

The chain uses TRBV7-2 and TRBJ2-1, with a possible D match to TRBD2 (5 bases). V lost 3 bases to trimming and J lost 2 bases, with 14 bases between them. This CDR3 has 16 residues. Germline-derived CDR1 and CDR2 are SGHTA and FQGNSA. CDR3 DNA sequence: TGTGCCAGCAGCTTCCCAACTAGGTTGACCTACAATGAGCAGTTCTTC. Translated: CASSFPTRLTYNEQFF.

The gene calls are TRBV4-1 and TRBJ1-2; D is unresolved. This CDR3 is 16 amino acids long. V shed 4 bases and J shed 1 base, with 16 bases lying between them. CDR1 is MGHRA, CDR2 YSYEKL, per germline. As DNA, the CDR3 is TGCGCCAGCAGCCCGGGTGGTAGAACTCTTAACTATGGCTACACCTTC. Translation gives CASSPGGRTLNYGYTF.

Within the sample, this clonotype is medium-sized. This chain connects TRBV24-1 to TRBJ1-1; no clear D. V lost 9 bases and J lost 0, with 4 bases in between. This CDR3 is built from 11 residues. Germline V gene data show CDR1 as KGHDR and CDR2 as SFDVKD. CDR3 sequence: CATQLNTEAFF. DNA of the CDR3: TGTGCCACCCAGCTGAACACTGAAGCTTTCTTT.